A selection of T cell receptor beta chains follows, all from one sample in a study of identical twins. Using its own MiXCR run on the 5' RACE reads, TCRdb lists one record per CDR3 protein. Of some 1,600,000 distinct CDR3 sequences in the sample, 25% to 35% were seen once. Sequenced input: cord blood. These receptors were collected from a newborn girl in good health. The conserved cysteine and the conserved F or W are not part of the CDR3 here. Each record gives: V gene, J gene, CDR3 protein.

TRBV5-6	TRBJ2-3	ASRREYTDMQY
TRBV27	TRBJ2-6	ASSLWVGTGANVLT
TRBV25-1	TRBJ2-7	ASSGKPYEQY
TRBV7-2	TRBJ1-5	ASSLAGDIGQPQH
TRBV20-1	TRBJ2-3	RPDGGTDTQY
TRBV25-1	TRBJ2-5	ASSEVLSGGTQY
TRBV20-1	TRBJ2-5	SARDTQETQY
TRBV27	TRBJ1-6	ASSWGTGSSPLH
TRBV19	TRBJ2-1	ASSDGAYNEQF
TRBV27	TRBJ2-7	ASSSGTHISYEQY
TRBV10-3	TRBJ1-2	ATTDPPQGGYT
TRBV7-8	TRBJ2-5	ASSLGRVPQETQY
TRBV19	TRBJ1-4	ASSMLSATNEKLF
TRBV28	TRBJ2-6	ASSLYCSGANVLT
TRBV4-2	TRBJ1-4	ASSQGNRPTNEKLF
TRBV28	TRBJ2-1	ASSPFPRGIRNEQF
TRBV30	TRBJ1-2	AWSGRNYGYT
TRBV6-2/TRBV6-3	TRBJ2-3	ASRPGLGPPTDTQY
TRBV2	TRBJ2-7	ASSGYGGTYDQY
TRBV5-1	-	ASSLVAGLAAYNEQY
TRBV10-1	TRBJ1-5	ASSESNQPQH
TRBV5-1	TRBJ2-1	ASSFASGGYNGQF
TRBV6-1	TRBJ1-4	ASSSGFTGGRFASNEKLF
TRBV12-3/TRBV12-4	TRBJ2-5	ASSLEGSGGTQY
TRBV7-2	TRBJ1-4	ASSSIQGLNEKLF
TRBV5-1	TRBJ1-1	ASSPRQGLDRNTEAF
TRBV19	TRBJ2-3	ASSPPATGLRTDTQY
TRBV5-4	TRBJ2-1	AGSHDRANEQF
TRBV5-1	TRBJ2-1	ASSTRQGQHNEQF
TRBV5-1	TRBJ1-1	ASSLVVRTEAF
TRBV6-2/TRBV6-3	TRBJ1-2	ASSYTQTGLYGYT
TRBV5-4	TRBJ2-3	ASSFSSAGTQY
TRBV9	TRBJ2-1	ASSVEDNSYNEQF
TRBV2	TRBJ2-1	ASSEGGYEQF
TRBV29-1	TRBJ1-2	SVVGGQYGYT
TRBV6-4	TRBJ2-1	ASSDSGGGSSNEQF
TRBV7-2	TRBJ1-2	ASSPSTGGGSYGYT
TRBV12-3/TRBV12-4	TRBJ1-5	ASSLDRRQPQH
TRBV20-1	TRBJ2-1	SATLAEINNEQF
TRBV4-2	TRBJ2-3	ASSQVRLTTDTQY
TRBV20-1	TRBJ2-7	SARPAPDREIYEQY
TRBV6-1	TRBJ1-5	ASSEARVSNQPQH
TRBV9	TRBJ2-3	ASSPSSGRGTDTQY